The clone carrying this TCR beta chain has more than one count but fewer than ten. What it binds is unknown. This specimen comes from a study of T-cell reconstitution after alpha-beta-depleted transplantation in children. Study-wide findings and caveats: Reported findings indicate that, about two months after transplant, alpha-beta T cells came from several hundred expanded clones, which were derived from non-depleted graft cells.

Trimming removed 0 bases from V and 7 bases from J, with 5 bases in between. The CDR3 runs 12 residues. CDR1 and CDR2 from the germline V gene are LGHDT and YNNKEL (reference sequence). The TCRbeta library was prepared with unique molecular identifiers. TCRdb re-called the PCR reads through MiXCR, storing one row per CDR3 protein. The data show roughly 110,000 distinct CDR3 sequences, with around 10% seen just once and less than 35% held by the top ten. The source material was PBMCs, sampled before TCRalphabeta/CD19-depleted stem cell transplant. This receptor was obtained from a boy between 2 and 15 years old with acute lymphoblastic leukemia, due to receive a stem cell transplant. The genes are TRBV3-1 and TRBJ2-3; D is ambiguous. CDR3 loop: CASSQDRNTQYF. CDR3 sequence (DNA): TGTGCCAGCAGCCAAGATAGAAATACGCAGTATTTT.